This T cell receptor beta chain derives from a study of T cell responses to AZD1222 COVID-19 vaccine. Overall study: Pooled together were second doses at about 4 or about 12 weeks. General study results and limits: Sampled repertoires all dated from after the peak T cell response. CD4 TCRs linked to vaccination spanned spike, dominating at 160-218 and 743-854.

Produced via immunoSEQ multiplex PCR; TCRdb's table is partial and in-frame only. The sample lists 90,000 to 130,000 clones, 65% to 85% occurring once. This clone was picked up one time. Its antigen is undetermined. Material: peripheral blood, obtained on day 0 of AZD1222 vaccination. The sequence came from an adult in good health.

DNA for the CDR3: TGTGCCAGCAGCGCACGAGATGGCTACACCTTC. It specifies CASSARDGYTF. The chain joins TRBV9 to TRBJ1-2; the D is unclear. Germline V gene lookup returns CDR1 SGDLS and CDR2 YYNGEE. This CDR3 region has 11 residues. V lost 3 bases and J lost 6, with 6 bases in between.